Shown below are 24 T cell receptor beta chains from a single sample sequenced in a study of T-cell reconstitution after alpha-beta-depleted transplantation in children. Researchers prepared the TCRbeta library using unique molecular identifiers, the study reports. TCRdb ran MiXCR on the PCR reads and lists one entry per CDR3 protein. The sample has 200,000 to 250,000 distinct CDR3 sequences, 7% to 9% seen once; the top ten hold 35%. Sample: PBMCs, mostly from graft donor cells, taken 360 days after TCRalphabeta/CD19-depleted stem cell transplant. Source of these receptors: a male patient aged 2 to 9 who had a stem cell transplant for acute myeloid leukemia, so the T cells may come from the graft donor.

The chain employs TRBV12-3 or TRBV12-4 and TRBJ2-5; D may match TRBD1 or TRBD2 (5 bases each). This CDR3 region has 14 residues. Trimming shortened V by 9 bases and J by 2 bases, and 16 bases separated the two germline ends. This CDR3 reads CARRGVGCQETQYF. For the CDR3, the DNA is TGTGCCAGGAGAGGGGTTGGTTGTCAAGAGACCCAGTACTTC.

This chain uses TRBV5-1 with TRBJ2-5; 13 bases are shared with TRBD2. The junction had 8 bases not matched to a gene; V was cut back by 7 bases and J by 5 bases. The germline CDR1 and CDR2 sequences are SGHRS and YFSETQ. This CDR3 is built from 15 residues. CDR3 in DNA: TGCGCCAGCTTACTAGCGGGGGGGCCTTGGGAGACCCAGTACTTC. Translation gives CASLLAGGPWETQYF.

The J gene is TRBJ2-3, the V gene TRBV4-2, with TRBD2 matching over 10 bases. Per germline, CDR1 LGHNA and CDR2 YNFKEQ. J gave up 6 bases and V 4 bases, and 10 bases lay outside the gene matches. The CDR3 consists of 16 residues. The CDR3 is CASSRSSGSLGDTQYF. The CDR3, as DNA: TGTGCCAGCAGCCGCTCTAGCGGGAGTTTGGGTGATACGCAGTATTTT.

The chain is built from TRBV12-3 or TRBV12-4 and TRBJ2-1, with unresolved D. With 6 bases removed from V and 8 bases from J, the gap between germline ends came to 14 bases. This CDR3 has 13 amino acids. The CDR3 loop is CASSPNLRDEQFF. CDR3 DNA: TGTGCCAGCAGCCCAAATCTACGCGATGAGCAGTTCTTC.

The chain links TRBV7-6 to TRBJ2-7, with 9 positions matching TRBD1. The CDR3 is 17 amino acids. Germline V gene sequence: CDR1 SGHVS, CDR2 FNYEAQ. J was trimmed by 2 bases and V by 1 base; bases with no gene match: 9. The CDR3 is CASSLDNLGQGPYEQYF. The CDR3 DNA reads TGTGCCAGCAGCTTAGATAATCTGGGACAGGGCCCCTACGAGCAGTACTTC.

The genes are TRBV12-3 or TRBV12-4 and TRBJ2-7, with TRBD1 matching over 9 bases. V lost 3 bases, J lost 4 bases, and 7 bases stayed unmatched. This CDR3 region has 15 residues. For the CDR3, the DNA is TGTGCCAGCAGTTTGCCCGGGACAGGGAGATACGAGCAGTACTTC. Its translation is CASSLPGTGRYEQYF.

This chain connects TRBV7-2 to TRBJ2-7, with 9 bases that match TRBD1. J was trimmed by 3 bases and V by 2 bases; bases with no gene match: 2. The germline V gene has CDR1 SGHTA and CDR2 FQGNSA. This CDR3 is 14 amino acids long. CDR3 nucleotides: TGTGCCAGCAGCTTAAAGACAGGGGGCTACGAGCAGTACTTC. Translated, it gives CASSLKTGGYEQYF.

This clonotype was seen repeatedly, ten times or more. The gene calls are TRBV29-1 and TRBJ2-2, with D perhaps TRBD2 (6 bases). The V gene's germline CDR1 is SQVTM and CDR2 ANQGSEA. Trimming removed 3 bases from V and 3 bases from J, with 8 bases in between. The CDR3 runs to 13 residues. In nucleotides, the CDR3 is TGCAGCGTTGATTCGGGGGACACCGGGGAGCTGTTTTTT. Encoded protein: CSVDSGDTGELFF.

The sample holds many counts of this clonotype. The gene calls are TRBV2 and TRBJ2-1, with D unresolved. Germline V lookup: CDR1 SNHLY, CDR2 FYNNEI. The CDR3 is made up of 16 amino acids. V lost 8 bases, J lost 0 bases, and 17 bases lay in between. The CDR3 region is CASYRWTTSSYNEQFF. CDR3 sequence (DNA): TGTGCCAGCTATCGATGGACGACGAGCTCCTACAATGAGCAGTTCTTC.

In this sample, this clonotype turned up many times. The DNA of the CDR3 is TGTGCCAGCAACCCTAGCGGGATTGCCGGGGAGCTGTTTTTT. Its translation: CASNPSGIAGELFF. This chain connects TRBV7-2 to TRBJ2-2, with 9 bases that match TRBD2. V dropped 7 bases and J dropped 6; count of bases not matched to a gene: 6. Per the germline V gene, CDR1 is SGHTA and CDR2 is FQGNSA. The CDR3 extends over 14 amino acids.

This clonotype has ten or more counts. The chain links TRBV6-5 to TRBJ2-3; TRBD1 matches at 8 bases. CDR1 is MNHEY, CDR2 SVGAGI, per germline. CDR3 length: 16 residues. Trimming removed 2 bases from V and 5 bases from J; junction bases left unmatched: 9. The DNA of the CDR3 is TGTGCCAGCAGTTACGGAGGACAGGGACGTGGAGATACGCAGTATTTT. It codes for CASSYGGQGRGDTQYF.

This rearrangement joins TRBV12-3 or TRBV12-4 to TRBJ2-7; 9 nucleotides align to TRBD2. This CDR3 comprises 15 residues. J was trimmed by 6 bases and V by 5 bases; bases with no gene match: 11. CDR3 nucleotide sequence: TGTGCCAGCAGTCCAGGGACTAGCTATCTAAGCGAGCAGTACTTC. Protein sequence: CASSPGTSYLSEQYF.

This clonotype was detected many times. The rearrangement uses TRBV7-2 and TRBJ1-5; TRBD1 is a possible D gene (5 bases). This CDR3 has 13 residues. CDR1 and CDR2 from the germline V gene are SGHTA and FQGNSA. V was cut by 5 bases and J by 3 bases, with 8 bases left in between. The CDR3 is CASSGAFNQPQHF. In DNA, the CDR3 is TGTGCCAGCAGCGGGGCCTTCAATCAGCCCCAGCATTTT.

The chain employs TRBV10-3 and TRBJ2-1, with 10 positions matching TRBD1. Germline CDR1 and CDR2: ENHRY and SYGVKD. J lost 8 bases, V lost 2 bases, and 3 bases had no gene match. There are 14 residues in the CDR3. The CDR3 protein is CAISEEGQGYEQFF. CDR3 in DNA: TGTGCCATCAGTGAGGAGGGACAGGGGTATGAGCAGTTCTTC.

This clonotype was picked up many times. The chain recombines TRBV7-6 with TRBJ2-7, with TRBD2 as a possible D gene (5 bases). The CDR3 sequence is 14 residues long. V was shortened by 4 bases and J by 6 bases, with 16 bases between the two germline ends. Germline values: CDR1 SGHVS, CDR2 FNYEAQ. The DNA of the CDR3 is TGTGCCAGCAGCTCGAGAGGGTTTTCAGGCGAGCAGTACTTC. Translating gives CASSSRGFSGEQYF. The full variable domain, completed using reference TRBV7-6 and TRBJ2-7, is GAGVSQSPRYKVTKRGQDVALRCDPISGHVSLYWYRQALGQGPEFLTYFNYEAQQDKSGLPNDRFSAERPEGSISTLTIQRTEQRDSAMYRCASSSRGFSGEQYFGPGTRLTVT.

The CDR3 loop reads CASSFRQGPGANVLTF. Written as DNA, the CDR3 is TGCGCCAGCAGCTTCCGGCAGGGGCCTGGGGCCAACGTCCTGACTTTC. The V call is TRBV5-1, the J call TRBJ2-6; weak D call: TRBD1 (6 bases). The CDR3 spans 16 residues. Per germline, CDR1 SGHRS and CDR2 YFSETQ. Trimming cost V 2 bases and J 2 bases, with 11 bases left between them.

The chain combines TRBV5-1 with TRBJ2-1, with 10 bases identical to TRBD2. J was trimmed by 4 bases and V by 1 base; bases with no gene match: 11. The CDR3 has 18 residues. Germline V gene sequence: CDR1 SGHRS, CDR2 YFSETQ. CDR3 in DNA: TGCGCCAGCAGCTTGTCAGGTAGCGGGAGGTTAAGTTACAATGAGCAGTTCTTC. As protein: CASSLSGSGRLSYNEQFF.

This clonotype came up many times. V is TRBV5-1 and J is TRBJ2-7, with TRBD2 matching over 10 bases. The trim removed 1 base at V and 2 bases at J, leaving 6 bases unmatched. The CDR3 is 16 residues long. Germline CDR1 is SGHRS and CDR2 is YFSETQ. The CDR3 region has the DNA TGCGCCAGCAGCTTGCGACTAGCGGGCCCGACCTACGAGCAGTACTTC. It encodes CASSLRLAGPTYEQYF. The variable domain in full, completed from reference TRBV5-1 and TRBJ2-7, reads KAGVTQTPRYLIKTRGQQVTLSCSPISGHRSVSWYQQTPGQGLQFLFEYFSETQRNKGNFPGRFSGRQFSNSRSEMNVSTLELGDSALYLCASSLRLAGPTYEQYFGPGTRLTVT.

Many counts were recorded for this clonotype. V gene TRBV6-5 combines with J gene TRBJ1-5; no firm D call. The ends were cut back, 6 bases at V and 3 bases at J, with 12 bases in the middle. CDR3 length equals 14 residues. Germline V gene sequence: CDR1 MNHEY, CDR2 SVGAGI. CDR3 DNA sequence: TGTGCCAGCAGACGCCGGGCTTCCAATCAGCCCCAGCATTTT. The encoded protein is CASRRRASNQPQHF.

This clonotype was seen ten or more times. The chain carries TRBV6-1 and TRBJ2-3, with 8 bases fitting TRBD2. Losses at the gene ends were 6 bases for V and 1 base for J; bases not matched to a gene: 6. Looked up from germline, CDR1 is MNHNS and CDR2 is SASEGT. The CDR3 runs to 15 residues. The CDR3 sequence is CASSHQAGGTDTQYF. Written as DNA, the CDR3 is TGTGCCAGCAGCCACCAAGCGGGGGGCACAGATACGCAGTATTTT.

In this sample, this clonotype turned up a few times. The chain's CDR3 is CASSSYLRNRGRDTEAFF. The CDR3 bases are TGTGCCAGCAGTTCTTACCTCAGGAACAGGGGGAGGGACACTGAAGCTTTCTTT. The rearrangement joins TRBV12-3 or TRBV12-4 to TRBJ1-1; 8 bases line up with TRBD1. CDR3 length equals 18 residues. Losses at the gene ends were 4 bases for V and 3 bases for J; bases not matched to a gene: 16.

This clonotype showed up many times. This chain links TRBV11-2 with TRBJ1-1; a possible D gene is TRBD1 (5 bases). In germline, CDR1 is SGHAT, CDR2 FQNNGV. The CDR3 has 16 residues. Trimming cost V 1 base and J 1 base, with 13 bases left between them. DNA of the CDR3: TGTGCCAGCAGCTTAGTCGGGGCTCTGGGGAACACTGAAGCTTTCTTT. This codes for CASSLVGALGNTEAFF.

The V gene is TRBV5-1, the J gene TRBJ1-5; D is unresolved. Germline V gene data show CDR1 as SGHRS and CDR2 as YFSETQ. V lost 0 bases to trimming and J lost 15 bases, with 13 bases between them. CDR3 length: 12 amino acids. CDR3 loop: CASSLERVQGHF. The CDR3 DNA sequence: TGCGCCAGCAGCTTGGAAAGGGTACAAGGGCATTTT.

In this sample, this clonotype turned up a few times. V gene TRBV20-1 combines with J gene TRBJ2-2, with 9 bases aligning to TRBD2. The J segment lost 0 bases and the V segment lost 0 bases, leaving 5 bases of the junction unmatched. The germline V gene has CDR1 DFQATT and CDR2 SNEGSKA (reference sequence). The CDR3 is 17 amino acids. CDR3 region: CSARDSGGPPNTGELFF. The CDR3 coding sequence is TGCAGTGCTAGAGACAGCGGGGGGCCCCCGAACACCGGGGAGCTGTTTTTT.